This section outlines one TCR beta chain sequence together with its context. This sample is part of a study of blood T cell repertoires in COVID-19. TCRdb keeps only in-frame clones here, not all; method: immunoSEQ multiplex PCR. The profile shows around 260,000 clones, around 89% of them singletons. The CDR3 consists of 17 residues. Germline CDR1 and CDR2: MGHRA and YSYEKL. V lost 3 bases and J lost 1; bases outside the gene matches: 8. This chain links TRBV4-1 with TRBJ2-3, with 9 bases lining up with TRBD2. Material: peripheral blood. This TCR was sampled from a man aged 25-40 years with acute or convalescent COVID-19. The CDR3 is CASSHLGAGGGTDTQYF. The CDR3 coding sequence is TGCGCCAGCAGCCACTTGGGAGCGGGGGGTGGCACAGATACGCAGTATTTT.